This is a list of T cell receptor beta chains from one sample in a study of graft-versus-host responses after intestinal transplantation. TCRdb's table, derived via immunoSEQ multiplex PCR, lists solely in-frame clones and lacks some. The sample holds about 22,000 clones, around three quarters seen once. The sequencing used ileum tissue, collected 12 days after intestinal transplant. The receptors come from a human patient who received an intestinal transplant, so some T cells may come from the graft donor. Each CDR3 is given with its conserved first and last residue. The order of the fields is clone size, V gene, D gene, J gene, CDR3 length, CDR3 protein. The D gene is left open where the match is weak. Size tells how often a clone was seen (once, few, many) or the class of an expanded clone, and some rows leave it out.

clone size: -
V gene: TRBV10-3
D gene: -
J gene: TRBJ2-7
CDR3 length: 15
CDR3 protein: CAISDGQQLSYEQYF

clone size: -
V gene: TRBV19
D gene: -
J gene: TRBJ2-3
CDR3 length: 14
CDR3 protein: CASSGGYHTDTQYF

clone size: -
V gene: TRBV15
D gene: -
J gene: TRBJ1-2
CDR3 length: 15
CDR3 protein: CATSRDQSTTYGYTF

clone size: -
V gene: TRBV7-2
D gene: -
J gene: TRBJ2-3
CDR3 length: 13
CDR3 protein: CASSSNPADTQYF

clone size: -
V gene: TRBV19
D gene: TRBD2
J gene: TRBJ2-5
CDR3 length: 13
CDR3 protein: CASRLAGRETQYF

clone size: -
V gene: TRBV7-2
D gene: -
J gene: TRBJ1-2
CDR3 length: 13
CDR3 protein: CASSLGGENGYTF

clone size: -
V gene: TRBV20-1
D gene: -
J gene: TRBJ1-1
CDR3 length: 9
CDR3 protein: CSVTGWAFF

clone size: -
V gene: TRBV13
D gene: -
J gene: TRBJ1-5
CDR3 length: 16
CDR3 protein: CASSLGGTGANQPQHF

clone size: medium-sized
V gene: TRBV7-5
D gene: -
J gene: TRBJ1-1
CDR3 length: 11
CDR3 protein: CARSNGKGAFF

clone size: -
V gene: TRBV10-2
D gene: -
J gene: TRBJ2-7
CDR3 length: 11
CDR3 protein: CASGSGYEQYF

clone size: -
V gene: TRBV7-9
D gene: -
J gene: TRBJ1-2
CDR3 length: 12
CDR3 protein: CASSREVYGYTF

clone size: -
V gene: TRBV28
D gene: -
J gene: TRBJ1-1
CDR3 length: 12
CDR3 protein: CASSLRGTEAFF

clone size: -
V gene: TRBV11-2
D gene: TRBD1
J gene: TRBJ1-1
CDR3 length: 18
CDR3 protein: CASSSGQGWGRENTEAFF

clone size: -
V gene: TRBV27
D gene: TRBD2
J gene: TRBJ2-2
CDR3 length: 16
CDR3 protein: CASSPQLAGGPGELFF

clone size: -
V gene: TRBV6-6
D gene: -
J gene: TRBJ2-7
CDR3 length: 14
CDR3 protein: CASSYGGPSYEQYF

clone size: -
V gene: TRBV9
D gene: TRBD2
J gene: TRBJ2-3
CDR3 length: 16
CDR3 protein: CASSVGAGGGTDTQYF

clone size: medium-sized
V gene: TRBV27
D gene: -
J gene: TRBJ1-2
CDR3 length: 14
CDR3 protein: CASKLIGGDYGYTF

clone size: -
V gene: TRBV9
D gene: -
J gene: TRBJ1-6
CDR3 length: 15
CDR3 protein: CASSVGAGEGSPLHF

clone size: -
V gene: TRBV7-3
D gene: TRBD2
J gene: TRBJ2-1
CDR3 length: 16
CDR3 protein: CASSRERDGALNEQFF

clone size: -
V gene: TRBV28
D gene: -
J gene: TRBJ2-2
CDR3 length: 12
CDR3 protein: CATQTGIGELFF

clone size: -
V gene: TRBV7-6
D gene: -
J gene: TRBJ1-4
CDR3 length: 14
CDR3 protein: CASSLTGTNEKLFF

clone size: -
V gene: TRBV6-1
D gene: TRBD2
J gene: TRBJ2-7
CDR3 length: 13
CDR3 protein: CASMRDYHYEQYF

clone size: once
V gene: TRBV7-2
D gene: TRBD2
J gene: TRBJ2-1
CDR3 length: 14
CDR3 protein: CASSCCGGMNEQFF

clone size: -
V gene: TRBV6-1
D gene: TRBD2
J gene: TRBJ2-7
CDR3 length: 12
CDR3 protein: CAVHRGAYEQYF